The present entry profiles one T cell receptor beta chain with its context. Its antigen is currently unknown. Researchers reported sorting CD4+ naive, central memory, regulatory and stem cell-like memory cells via CD45RO/CCR7/CD25/CD127/CD95/CD27. The CDR3 loop spans 15 amino acids. Germline CDR1 is LNHNV and CDR2 is YYDKDF (reference sequence). The germline V and J ends were trimmed by 5 bases and 3 bases, with 16 bases remaining between them. The data were obtained in a study of beta chain features in type 1 diabetes. Points from the study as a whole: TCRB CDR3s were moderately but significantly shorter in Type 1 diabetes patients in all four CD4+ subsets. No resolution was reached here on whether HLA type influences TCRB rearrangement. Across patients, naive, central memory and Treg TCRB repertoires exhibited apparently greater similarity than was observed across healthy donors.

Expressed TCRB transcripts were sequenced after all isolated RNA was converted to cDNA. Assay: immunoSEQ multiplex PCR; the TCRdb copy retains only in-frame clones and omits some. Found here are 52,000 or so clones, about 47% of them singletons; the top ten hold 2.6%. The specimen was Tregs from blood. The sequence derives from a woman aged 40 to 55 with type 1 diabetes. This chain connects TRBV15 to TRBJ2-5; perhaps TRBD1 as D (6 bases). The CDR3 is CATSVRDTTEETQYF. DNA for the CDR3: TGTGCCACCAGCGTCCGGGACACGACAGAAGAGACCCAGTACTTC.